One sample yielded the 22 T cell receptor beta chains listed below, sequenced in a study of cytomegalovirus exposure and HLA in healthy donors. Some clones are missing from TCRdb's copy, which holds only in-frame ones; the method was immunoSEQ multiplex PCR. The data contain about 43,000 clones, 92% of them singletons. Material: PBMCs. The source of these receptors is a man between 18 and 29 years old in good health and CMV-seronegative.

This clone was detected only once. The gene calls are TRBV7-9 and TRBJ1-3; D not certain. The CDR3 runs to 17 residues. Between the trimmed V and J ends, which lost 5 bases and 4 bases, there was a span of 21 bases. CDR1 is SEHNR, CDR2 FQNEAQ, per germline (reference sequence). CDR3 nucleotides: TGTGCCAGCAGCCTTGGACCCCCGGGATCTACGGGAAACACCATATATTTT. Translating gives CASSLGPPGSTGNTIYF.

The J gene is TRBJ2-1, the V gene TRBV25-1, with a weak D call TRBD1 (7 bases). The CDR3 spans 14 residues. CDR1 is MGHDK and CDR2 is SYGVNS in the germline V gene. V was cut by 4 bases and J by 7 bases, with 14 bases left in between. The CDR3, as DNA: TGTGCCAGCAGTGGGTACAGGGGAGGTAATGAGCAGTTCTTC. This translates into CASSGYRGGNEQFF.

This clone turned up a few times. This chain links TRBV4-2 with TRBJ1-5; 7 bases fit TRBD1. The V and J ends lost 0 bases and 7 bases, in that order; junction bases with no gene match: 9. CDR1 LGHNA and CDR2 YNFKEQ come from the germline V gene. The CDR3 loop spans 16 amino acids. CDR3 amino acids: CASSQDPQGPGQPQHF. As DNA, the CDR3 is TGTGCCAGCAGCCAAGACCCACAGGGGCCCGGGCAGCCCCAGCATTTT.

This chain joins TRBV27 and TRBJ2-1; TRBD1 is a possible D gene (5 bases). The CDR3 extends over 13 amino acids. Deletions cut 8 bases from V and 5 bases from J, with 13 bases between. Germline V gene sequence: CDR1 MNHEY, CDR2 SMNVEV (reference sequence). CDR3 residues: CASLWARDNEQFF. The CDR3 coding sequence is TGTGCCAGCCTCTGGGCCAGGGACAATGAGCAGTTCTTC.

CDR3 sequence (DNA): TGTGCCAGCAGCCAAGATGCTAGCGGGGATTACAATGAGCAGTTCTTC. Translation gives CASSQDASGDYNEQFF. The chain carries TRBV4-2 and TRBJ2-1; 9 bases align to TRBD2. V lost 0 bases and J lost 4; bases outside the gene matches: 4. The germline V gene has CDR1 LGHNA and CDR2 YNFKEQ. The CDR3 is 16 amino acids.

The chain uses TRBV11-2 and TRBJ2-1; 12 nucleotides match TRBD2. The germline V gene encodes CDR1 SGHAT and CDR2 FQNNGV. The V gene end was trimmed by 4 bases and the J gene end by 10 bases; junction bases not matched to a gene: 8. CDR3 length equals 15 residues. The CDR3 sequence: CASSSGTSGFGEQFF. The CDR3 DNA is TGTGCCAGCAGCTCGGGGACTAGCGGGTTCGGGGAGCAGTTCTTC.

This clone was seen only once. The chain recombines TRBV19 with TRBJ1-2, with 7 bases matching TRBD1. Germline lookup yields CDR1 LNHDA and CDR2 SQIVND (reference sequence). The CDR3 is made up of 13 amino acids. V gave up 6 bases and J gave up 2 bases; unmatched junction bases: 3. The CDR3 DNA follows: TGTGCCAGTAGACCGGACAGGAACTATGGCTACACCTTC. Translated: CASRPDRNYGYTF.

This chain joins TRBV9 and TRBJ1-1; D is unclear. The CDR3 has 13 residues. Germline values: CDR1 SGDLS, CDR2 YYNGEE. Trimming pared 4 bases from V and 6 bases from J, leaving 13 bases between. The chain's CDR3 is CASSQGRSSEAFF. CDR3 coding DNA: TGTGCCAGCAGCCAAGGGAGGTCATCTGAAGCTTTCTTT.

The CDR3 DNA sequence: TGTGCCAGCATACCAGACAGGGGTAGTGCGAACATTCAGTACTTC. Its translation is CASIPDRGSANIQYF. The chain uses TRBV7-9 and TRBJ2-4, with 8 bases fitting TRBD1. Per the germline V gene, CDR1 is SEHNR and CDR2 is FQNEAQ (reference sequence). V lost 7 bases and J lost 7; bases outside the gene matches: 12. The CDR3 has 15 amino acids. The whole variable domain, remainder taken from reference TRBV7-9 and TRBJ2-4, is DTGVSQNPRHKITKRGQNVTFRCDPISEHNRLYWYRQTLGQGPEFLTYFQNEAQLEKSRLLSDRFSAERPKGSFSTLEIQRTEQGDSAMYLCASIPDRGSANIQYFGAGTRLSVL.

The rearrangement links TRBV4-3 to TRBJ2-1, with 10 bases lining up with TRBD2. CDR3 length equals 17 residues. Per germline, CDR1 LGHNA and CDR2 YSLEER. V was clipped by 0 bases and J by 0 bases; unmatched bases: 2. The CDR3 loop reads CASSQDTSGISYNEQFF. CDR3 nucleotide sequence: TGCGCCAGCAGCCAAGATACTAGCGGGATCTCCTACAATGAGCAGTTCTTC.

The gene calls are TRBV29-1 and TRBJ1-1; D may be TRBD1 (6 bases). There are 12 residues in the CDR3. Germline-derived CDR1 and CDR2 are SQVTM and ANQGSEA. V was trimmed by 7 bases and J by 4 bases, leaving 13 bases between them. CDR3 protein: CSATGQSTEAFF. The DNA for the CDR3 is TGCAGCGCTACAGGGCAGAGCACTGAAGCTTTCTTT.

The CDR3 DNA follows: TGCGCCAGCAGCCCGGGGGGCTGGACTGAAGCTTTCTTT. Translated: CASSPGGWTEAFF. J is TRBJ1-1 and V is TRBV5-1; TRBD1 is a possible D gene (6 bases). The CDR3 runs 13 residues. The ends were cut back, 4 bases at V and 5 bases at J, with 12 bases in the middle. Germline V gene sequence: CDR1 SGHRS, CDR2 YFSETQ.

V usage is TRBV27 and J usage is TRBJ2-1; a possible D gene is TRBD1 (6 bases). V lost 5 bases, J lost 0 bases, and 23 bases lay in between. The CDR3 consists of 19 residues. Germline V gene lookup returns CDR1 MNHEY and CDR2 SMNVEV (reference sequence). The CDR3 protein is CASSKTGLASRTSYNEQFF. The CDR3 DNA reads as TGTGCCAGCAGTAAAACAGGGTTGGCTAGCCGAACCTCCTACAATGAGCAGTTCTTC.

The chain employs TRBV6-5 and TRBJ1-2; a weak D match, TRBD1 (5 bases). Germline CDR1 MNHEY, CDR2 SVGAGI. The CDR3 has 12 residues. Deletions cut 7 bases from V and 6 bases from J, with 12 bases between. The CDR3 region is CASTERGNGYTF. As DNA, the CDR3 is TGTGCCAGCACCGAAAGGGGAAATGGCTACACCTTC.

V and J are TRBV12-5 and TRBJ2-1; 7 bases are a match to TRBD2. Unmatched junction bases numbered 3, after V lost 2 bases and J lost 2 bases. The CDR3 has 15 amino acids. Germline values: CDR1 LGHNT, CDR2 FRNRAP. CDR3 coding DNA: TGTGCTAGTGGTTTGTCTGGGGGGGCCTACAATGAGCAGTTCTTC. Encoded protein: CASGLSGGAYNEQFF.

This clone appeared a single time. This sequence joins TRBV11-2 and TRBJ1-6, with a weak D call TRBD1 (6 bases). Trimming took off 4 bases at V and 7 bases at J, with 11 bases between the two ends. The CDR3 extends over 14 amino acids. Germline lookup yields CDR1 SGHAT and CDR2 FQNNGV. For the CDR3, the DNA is TGTGCCAGCAGCTACCGGGACACCAATTCACCCCTCCACTTT. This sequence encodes CASSYRDTNSPLHF.

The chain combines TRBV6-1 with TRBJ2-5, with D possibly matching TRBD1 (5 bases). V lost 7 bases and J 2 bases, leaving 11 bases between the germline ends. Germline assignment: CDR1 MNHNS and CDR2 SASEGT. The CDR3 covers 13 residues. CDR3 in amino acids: CASMQGRQETQYF. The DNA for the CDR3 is TGTGCCAGCATGCAGGGTCGGCAAGAGACCCAGTACTTC.

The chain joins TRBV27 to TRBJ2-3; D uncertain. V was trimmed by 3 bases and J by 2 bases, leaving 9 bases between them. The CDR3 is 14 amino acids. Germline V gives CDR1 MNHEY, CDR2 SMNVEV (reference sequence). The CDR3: CASSLNRPTDTQYF. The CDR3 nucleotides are TGTGCCAGCAGTTTGAACAGACCCACAGATACGCAGTATTTT.

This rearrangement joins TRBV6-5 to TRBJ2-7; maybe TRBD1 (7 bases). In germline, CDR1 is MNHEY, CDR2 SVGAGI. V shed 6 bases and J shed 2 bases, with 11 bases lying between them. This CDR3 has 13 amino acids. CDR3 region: CASSPRGAYEQYF. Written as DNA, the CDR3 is TGTGCCAGCAGCCCCAGGGGGGCCTACGAGCAGTACTTC.

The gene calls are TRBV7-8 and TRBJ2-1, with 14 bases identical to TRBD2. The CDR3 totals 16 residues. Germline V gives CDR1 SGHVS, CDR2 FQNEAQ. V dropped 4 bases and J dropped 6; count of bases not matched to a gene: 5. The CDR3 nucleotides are TGTGCCAGCAGCTGGACGGGACTAGCGGGAGCCAATGAGCAGTTCTTC. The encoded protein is CASSWTGLAGANEQFF. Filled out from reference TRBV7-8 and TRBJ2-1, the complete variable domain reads GAGVSQSPRYKVAKRGQDVALRCDPISGHVSLFWYQQALGQGPEFLTYFQNEAQLDKSGLPSDRFFAERPEGSVSTLKIQRTQQEDSAVYLCASSWTGLAGANEQFFGPGTRLTVL.

CDR3 loop: CASRPTGGNSPLHF. The CDR3 DNA follows: TGTGCCAGCAGACCGACCGGCGGTAATTCACCCCTCCACTTT. The chain combines TRBV6-1 with TRBJ1-6; no definite D call. The V gene's germline CDR1 is MNHNS and CDR2 SASEGT. Trimming stripped 6 bases from V and 6 bases from J, with 12 bases between. The length of the CDR3 is 14 residues.

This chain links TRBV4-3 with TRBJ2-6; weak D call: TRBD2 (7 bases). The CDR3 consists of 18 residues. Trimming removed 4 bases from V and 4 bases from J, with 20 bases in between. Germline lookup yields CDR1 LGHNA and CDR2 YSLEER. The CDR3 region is CASSPVSRGATGANVLTF. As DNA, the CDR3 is TGCGCCAGCAGCCCAGTCTCCCGGGGGGCGACCGGGGCCAACGTCCTGACTTTC.